There are a few counts of the clone carrying this T cell receptor (beta chain). The antigen is not known. Expressed TCRB transcripts were sequenced because the entire RNA isolate underwent reverse transcription. The table came from immunoSEQ multiplex PCR; TCRdb's copy has only in-frame clones and leaves some out. Of roughly 180,000 clones listed, 13% were seen once; the top ten hold 0.6% to 0.8%. These data come from a study of beta chain features in type 1 diabetes. Study findings and constraints: Compared with healthy donors, patients appeared to share more similar naive, central memory and regulatory TCRB repertoires.

Per germline, CDR1 LGHNA and CDR2 YNFKEQ. The CDR3 spans 19 residues. V lost 0 bases and J lost 0; bases outside the gene matches: 8. The V call is TRBV4-2, the J call TRBJ2-6; TRBD2 matches at 7 bases. The sequence was collected from a young woman in good health. The sequenced sample was central memory CD4+ T cells from blood. CDR3 nucleotides: TGTGCCAGCAGCCAAGAAGGGAGGGGCCTCAGCTCTGGGGCCAACGTCCTGACTTTC. Protein sequence: CASSQEGRGLSSGANVLTF.